Below, 10 T cell receptor beta chains from the same sample are listed, as sequenced in a study of blood T cells in healthy people across ages. Sample-barcoded 5' priming and a J-beta primer mix drove a second PCR of roughly 6 to 12 cycles. TCRdb passed the 5' RACE reads through MiXCR, listing each CDR3 protein once. Here the sample spans 920,000 or so distinct CDR3 sequences, roughly 45% being singletons. Sequences were obtained from blood. The receptors were sampled from a woman aged 60 to 75 in good health.

The rearrangement joins TRBV5-5 to TRBJ2-2, with D uncertain. Germline CDR1 SGHKS, CDR2 YYEKEE (reference sequence). Trimming stripped 1 base from V and 4 bases from J, with 17 bases between. This CDR3 has 17 amino acids. The CDR3 coding sequence is TGTGCCAGCAGCTTGATTGTTTTTGATCGGGCCACCGGGGAGCTGTTTTTT. Its translation: CASSLIVFDRATGELFF.

This clonotype showed up many times. The chain carries TRBV5-5 and TRBJ2-7; TRBD1 agrees at 7 bases. The CDR3 is 16 residues long. The V gene end was trimmed by 0 bases and the J gene end by 3 bases; junction bases not matched to a gene: 9. CDR1 and CDR2 (germline): SGHKS, YYEKEE (reference sequence). The CDR3 is CASSLVHGTDLYEQYF. Written as DNA, the CDR3 is TGTGCCAGCAGCTTGGTCCACGGGACAGACCTCTACGAGCAGTACTTC. Filled out from reference TRBV5-5 and TRBJ2-7, the complete variable domain reads DAGVTQSPTHLIKTRGQQVTLRCSPISGHKSVSWYQQVLGQGPQFIFQYYEKEERGRGNFPDRFSARQFPNYSSELNVNALLLGDSALYLCASSLVHGTDLYEQYFGPGTRLTVT.

The CDR3 coding sequence is TGTGCCAGCAGGCTTCGGCTAGCGGGAGGGTACTACGAGCAGTACTTC. Translation: CASRLRLAGGYYEQYF. The chain recombines TRBV11-2 with TRBJ2-7; 12 bases fit TRBD2. Germline V CDR1 and CDR2: SGHAT, FQNNGV. The V segment lost 6 bases and the J segment 3 bases; nucleotides outside the gene matches: 9. This CDR3 region has 16 residues.

This clonotype has only a few counts. V usage is TRBV6-1 and J usage is TRBJ2-4; D remains unclear. CDR1 and CDR2 from the germline V gene are MNHNS and SASEGT. CDR3 length equals 16 residues. The V end was cut by 0 bases, the J end by 0 bases, with 9 bases between. CDR3 amino acids: CASSEAPGLAKNIQYF. The CDR3 nucleotides read TGTGCCAGCAGTGAAGCCCCCGGCCTAGCCAAAAACATTCAGTACTTC.

J is TRBJ1-3 and V is TRBV12-3 or TRBV12-4; TRBD1 might be the D (6 bases). The CDR3 spans 14 residues. The V gene lost 7 bases and the J gene lost 1 base, with 11 bases spanning the gap. The CDR3 loop is CASTGQLSGNTIYF. DNA of the CDR3: TGTGCCAGCACCGGACAGCTTTCTGGAAACACCATATATTTT.

The rearrangement links TRBV7-6 to TRBJ2-1, with TRBD1 matching 9 bases. The CDR3 sequence is 17 residues long. V was pared by 1 base and J by 2 bases, with 6 bases of the junction left unmatched. Per the germline V gene, CDR1 is SGHVS and CDR2 is FNYEAQ. The CDR3: CASSLGGTGNTYNEQFF. The CDR3 DNA reads as TGTGCCAGCAGCTTAGGGGGGACAGGGAATACCTACAATGAGCAGTTCTTC.

The J gene is TRBJ2-3, the V gene TRBV7-6; D gene ambiguous. CDR3 length: 22 residues. V gave up 1 base and J gave up 2 bases, with 31 bases separating them. From germline, CDR1 is SGHVS and CDR2 FNYEAQ. CDR3 DNA sequence: TGTGCCAGCAGCTTAGATTCACTGGAACAAGCCCGGATAGGAGCAACCACAGATACGCAGTATTTT. Its protein product is CASSLDSLEQARIGATTDTQYF.

The DNA for the CDR3 is TGCAGTGCTCGGACTAGGAGGGGTGAGCAGTACTTC. Translating it yields CSARTRRGEQYF. The chain joins TRBV20-1 to TRBJ2-7; 7 bases match TRBD2. J was trimmed by 7 bases and V by 5 bases; bases with no gene match: 8. This CDR3 has 12 residues. Per germline, CDR1 DFQATT and CDR2 SNEGSKA (reference sequence).

The rearrangement joins TRBV3-1 to TRBJ2-3; D is possibly TRBD1 (5 bases). CDR1 and CDR2 from the germline V gene are LGHDT and YNNKEL (reference sequence). With 1 base removed from V and 3 bases from J, the gap between germline ends came to 14 bases. CDR3 length equals 16 residues. This CDR3 is CASSQGLGDRTDTQYF. CDR3 bases: TGTGCCAGCAGCCAAGGGTTAGGGGATAGGACAGATACGCAGTATTTT.

V gene TRBV25-1 combines with J gene TRBJ1-4; 7 positions agree with TRBD1. CDR1 and CDR2 (germline): MGHDK, SYGVNS. The CDR3 length is 13 residues. V lost 2 bases and J lost 7; bases outside the gene matches: 1. The CDR3 DNA reads as TGTGCCAGCAGTGAACAGGGGGGTGAAAAACTGTTTTTT. It yields the protein CASSEQGGEKLFF.